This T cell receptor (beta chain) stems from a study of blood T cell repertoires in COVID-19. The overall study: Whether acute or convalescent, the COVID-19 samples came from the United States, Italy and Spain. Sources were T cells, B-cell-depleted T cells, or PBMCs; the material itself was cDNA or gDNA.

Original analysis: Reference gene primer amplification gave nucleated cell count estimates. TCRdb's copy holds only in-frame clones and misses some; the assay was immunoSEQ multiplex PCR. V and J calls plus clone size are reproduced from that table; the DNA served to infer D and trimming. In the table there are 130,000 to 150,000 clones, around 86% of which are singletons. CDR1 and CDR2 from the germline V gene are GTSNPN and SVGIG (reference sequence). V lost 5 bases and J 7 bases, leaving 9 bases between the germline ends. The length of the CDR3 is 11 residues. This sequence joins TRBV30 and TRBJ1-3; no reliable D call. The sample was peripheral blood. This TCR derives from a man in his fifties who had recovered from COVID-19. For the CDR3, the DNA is TGTGCCTGGGGTCCCGGGAACACCATATATTTT. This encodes CAWGPGNTIYF.